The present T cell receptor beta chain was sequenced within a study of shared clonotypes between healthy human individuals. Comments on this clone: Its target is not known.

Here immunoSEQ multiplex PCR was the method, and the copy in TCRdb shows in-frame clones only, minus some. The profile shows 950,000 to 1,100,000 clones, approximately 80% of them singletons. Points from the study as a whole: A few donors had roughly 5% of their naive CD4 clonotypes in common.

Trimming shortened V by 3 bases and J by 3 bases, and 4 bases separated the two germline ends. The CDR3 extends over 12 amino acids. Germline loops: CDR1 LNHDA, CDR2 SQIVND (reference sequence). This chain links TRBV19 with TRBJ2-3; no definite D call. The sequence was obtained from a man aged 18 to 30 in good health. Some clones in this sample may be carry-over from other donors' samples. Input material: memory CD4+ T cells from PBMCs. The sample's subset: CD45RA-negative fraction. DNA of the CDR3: TGTGCCAGTAGTATGCAGACAGATACGCAGTATTTT. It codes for CASSMQTDTQYF. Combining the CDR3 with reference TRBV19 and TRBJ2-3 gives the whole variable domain DGGITQSPKYLFRKEGQNVTLSCEQNLNHDAMYWYRQDPGQGLRLIYYSQIVNDFQKGDIAEGYSVSREKKESFPLTVTSAQKNPTAFYLCASSMQTDTQYFGPGTRLTVL.